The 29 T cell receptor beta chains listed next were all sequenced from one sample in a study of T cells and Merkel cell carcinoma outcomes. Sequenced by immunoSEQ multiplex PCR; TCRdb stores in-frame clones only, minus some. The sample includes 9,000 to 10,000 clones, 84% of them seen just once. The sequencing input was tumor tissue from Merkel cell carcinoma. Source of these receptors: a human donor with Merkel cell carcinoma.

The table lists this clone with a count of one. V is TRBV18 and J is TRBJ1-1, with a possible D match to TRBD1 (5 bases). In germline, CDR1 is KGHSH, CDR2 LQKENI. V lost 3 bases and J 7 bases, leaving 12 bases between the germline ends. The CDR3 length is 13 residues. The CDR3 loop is CASSPQGRLEAFF. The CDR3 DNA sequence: TGTGCCAGCTCACCCCAGGGACGGCTTGAAGCTTTCTTT.

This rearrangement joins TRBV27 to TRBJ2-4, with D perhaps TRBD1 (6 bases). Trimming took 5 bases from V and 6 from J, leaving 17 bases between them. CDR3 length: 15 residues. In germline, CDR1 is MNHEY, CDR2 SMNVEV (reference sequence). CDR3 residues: CASSTTRSGVNIQYF. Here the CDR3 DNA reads TGTGCCAGCAGTACAACGAGATCAGGGGTAAACATTCAGTACTTC.

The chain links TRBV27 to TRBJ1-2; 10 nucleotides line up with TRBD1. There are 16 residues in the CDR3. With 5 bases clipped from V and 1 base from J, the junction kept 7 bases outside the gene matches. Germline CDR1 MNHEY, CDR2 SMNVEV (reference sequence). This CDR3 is CASSGIGTGDNYGYTF. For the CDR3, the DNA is TGTGCCAGCAGTGGCATCGGGACAGGGGATAACTATGGCTACACCTTC.

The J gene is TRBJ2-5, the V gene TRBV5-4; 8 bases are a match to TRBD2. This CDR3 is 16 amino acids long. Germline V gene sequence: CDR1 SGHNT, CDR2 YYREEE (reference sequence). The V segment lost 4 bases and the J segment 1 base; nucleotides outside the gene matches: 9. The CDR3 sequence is CASSAFSGETQETQYF. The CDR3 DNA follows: TGTGCCAGCAGCGCCTTTAGCGGGGAGACCCAAGAGACCCAGTACTTC.

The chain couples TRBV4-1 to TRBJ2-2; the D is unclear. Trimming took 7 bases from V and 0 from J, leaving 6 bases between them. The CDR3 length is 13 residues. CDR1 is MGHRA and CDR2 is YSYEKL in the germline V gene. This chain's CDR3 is CASKGPNTGELFF. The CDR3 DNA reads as TGCGCCAGCAAGGGCCCGAACACCGGGGAGCTGTTTTTT.

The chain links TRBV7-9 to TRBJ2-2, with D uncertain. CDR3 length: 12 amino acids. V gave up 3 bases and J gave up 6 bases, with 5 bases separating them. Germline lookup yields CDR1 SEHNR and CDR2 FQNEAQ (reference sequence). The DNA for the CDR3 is TGTGCCAGCAGCTTGTCCGCCGGGGAGCTGTTTTTT. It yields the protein CASSLSAGELFF. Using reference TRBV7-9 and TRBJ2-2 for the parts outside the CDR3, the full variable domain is DTGVSQNPRHKITKRGQNVTFRCDPISEHNRLYWYRQTLGQGPEFLTYFQNEAQLEKSRLLSDRFSAERPKGSFSTLEIQRTEQGDSAMYLCASSLSAGELFFGEGSRLTVL.

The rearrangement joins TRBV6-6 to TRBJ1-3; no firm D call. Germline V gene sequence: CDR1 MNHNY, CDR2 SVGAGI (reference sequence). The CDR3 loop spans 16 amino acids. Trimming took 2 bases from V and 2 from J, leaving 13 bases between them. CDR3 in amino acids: CASSYDMGRAGNTIYF. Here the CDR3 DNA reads TGTGCCAGCAGTTACGATATGGGTCGCGCTGGAAACACCATATATTTT.

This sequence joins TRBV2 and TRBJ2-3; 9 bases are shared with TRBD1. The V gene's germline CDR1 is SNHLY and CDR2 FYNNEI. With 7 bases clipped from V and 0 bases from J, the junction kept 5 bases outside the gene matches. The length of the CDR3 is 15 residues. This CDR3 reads CASNGQGLSTDTQYF. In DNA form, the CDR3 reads TGTGCCAGCAACGGACAGGGGCTAAGCACAGATACGCAGTATTTT. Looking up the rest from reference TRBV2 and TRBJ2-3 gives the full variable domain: EPEVTQTPSHQVTQMGQEVILRCVPISNHLYFYWYRQILGQKVEFLVSFYNNEISEKSEIFDDQFSVERPDGSNFTLKIRSTKLEDSAMYFCASNGQGLSTDTQYFGPGTRLTVL.

CDR3 region: CASSLGGLAGARETQYF. CDR3 DNA sequence: TGCGCCAGCAGCTTGGGGGGACTAGCGGGGGCCAGGGAGACCCAGTACTTC. The V gene is TRBV5-1, the J gene TRBJ2-5; 14 nucleotides line up with TRBD2. J was trimmed by 5 bases and V by 0 bases; bases with no gene match: 6. From germline, CDR1 is SGHRS and CDR2 YFSETQ. The CDR3 has 17 residues. Supplemented by reference TRBV5-1 and TRBJ2-5, the full variable domain reads KAGVTQTPRYLIKTRGQQVTLSCSPISGHRSVSWYQQTPGQGLQFLFEYFSETQRNKGNFPGRFSGRQFSNSRSEMNVSTLELGDSALYLCASSLGGLAGARETQYFGPGTRLLVL.

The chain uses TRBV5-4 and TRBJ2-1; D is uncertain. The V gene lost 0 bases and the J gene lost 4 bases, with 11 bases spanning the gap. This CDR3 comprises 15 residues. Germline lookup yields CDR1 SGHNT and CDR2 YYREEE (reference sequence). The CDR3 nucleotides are TGTGCCAGCAGCTTGGAGGGTAGTAGATACAATGAGCAGTTCTTC. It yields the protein CASSLEGSRYNEQFF.

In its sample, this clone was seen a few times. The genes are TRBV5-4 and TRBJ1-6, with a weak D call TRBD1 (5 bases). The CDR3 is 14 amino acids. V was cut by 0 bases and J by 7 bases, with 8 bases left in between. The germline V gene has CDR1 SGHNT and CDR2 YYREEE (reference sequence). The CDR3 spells CASSLGDGNSPLHF. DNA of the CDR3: TGTGCCAGCAGCTTGGGGGACGGCAATTCACCCCTCCACTTT.

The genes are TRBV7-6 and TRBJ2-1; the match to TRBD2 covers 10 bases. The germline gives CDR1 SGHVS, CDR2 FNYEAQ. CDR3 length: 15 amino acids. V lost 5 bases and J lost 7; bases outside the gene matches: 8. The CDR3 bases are TGTGCCAGCAGCGTAAGCGGGGGGGCCGCTAATGAGCAGTTCTTC. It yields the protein CASSVSGGAANEQFF.

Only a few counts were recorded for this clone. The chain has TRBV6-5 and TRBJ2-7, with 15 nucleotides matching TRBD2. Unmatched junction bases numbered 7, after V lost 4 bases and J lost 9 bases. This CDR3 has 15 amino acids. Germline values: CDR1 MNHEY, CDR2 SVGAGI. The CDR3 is CASSSRTSGGAGQYF. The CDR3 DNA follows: TGTGCCAGCAGTTCCAGGACTAGCGGGGGGGCAGGGCAGTACTTC.

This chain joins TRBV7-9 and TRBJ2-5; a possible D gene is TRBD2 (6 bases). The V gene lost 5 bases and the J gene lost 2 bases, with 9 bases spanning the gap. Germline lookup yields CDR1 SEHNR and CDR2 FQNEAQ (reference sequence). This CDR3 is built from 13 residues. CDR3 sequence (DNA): TGTGCCAGCAGCCGGGACTTACAAGAGACCCAGTACTTC. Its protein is CASSRDLQETQYF.

DNA of the CDR3: TGTGCCAGCAGCCAAGGAACCCAGGGACAGGCAACAGATACGCAGTATTTT. Translated, it gives CASSQGTQGQATDTQYF. The chain combines TRBV4-2 with TRBJ2-3; the match to TRBD1 covers 8 bases. The ends lost 1 base at V and 3 bases at J; junction bases unmatched: 9. The CDR3 loop spans 17 amino acids. The germline V gene has CDR1 LGHNA and CDR2 YNFKEQ.

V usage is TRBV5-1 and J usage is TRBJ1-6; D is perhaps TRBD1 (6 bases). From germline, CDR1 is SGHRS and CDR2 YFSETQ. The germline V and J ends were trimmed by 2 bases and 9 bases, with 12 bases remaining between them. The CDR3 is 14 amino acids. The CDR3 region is CASSFTGIGSPLHF. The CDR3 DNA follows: TGCGCCAGCAGCTTTACAGGGATAGGTTCACCCCTCCACTTT.

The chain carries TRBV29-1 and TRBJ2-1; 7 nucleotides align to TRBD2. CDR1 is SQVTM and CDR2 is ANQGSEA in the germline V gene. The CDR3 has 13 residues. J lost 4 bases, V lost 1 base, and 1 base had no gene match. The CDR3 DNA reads TGCAGCGTTGAAGTGGGGGGGTACAATGAGCAGTTCTTC. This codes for CSVEVGGYNEQFF.

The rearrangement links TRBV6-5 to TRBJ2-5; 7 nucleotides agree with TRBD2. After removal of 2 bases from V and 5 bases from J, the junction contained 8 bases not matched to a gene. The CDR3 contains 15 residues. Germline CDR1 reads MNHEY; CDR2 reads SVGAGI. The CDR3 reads CASSYVRGRRETQYF. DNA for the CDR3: TGTGCCAGCAGTTACGTGCGGGGGAGACGGGAGACCCAGTACTTC.

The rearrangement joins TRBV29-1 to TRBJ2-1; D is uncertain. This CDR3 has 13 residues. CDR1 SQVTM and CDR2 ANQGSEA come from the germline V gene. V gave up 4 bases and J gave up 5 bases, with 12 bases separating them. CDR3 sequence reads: CSVGARRDNEQFF. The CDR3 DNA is TGCAGCGTTGGGGCCAGACGGGACAATGAGCAGTTCTTC.

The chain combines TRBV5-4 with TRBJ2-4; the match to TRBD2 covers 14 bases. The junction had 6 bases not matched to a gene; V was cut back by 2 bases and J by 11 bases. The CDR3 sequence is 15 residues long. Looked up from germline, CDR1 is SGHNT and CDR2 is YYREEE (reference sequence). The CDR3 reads CASSFGLAGGIFQYF. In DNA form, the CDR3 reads TGTGCCAGCAGCTTCGGACTAGCGGGGGGAATTTTTCAGTACTTC.

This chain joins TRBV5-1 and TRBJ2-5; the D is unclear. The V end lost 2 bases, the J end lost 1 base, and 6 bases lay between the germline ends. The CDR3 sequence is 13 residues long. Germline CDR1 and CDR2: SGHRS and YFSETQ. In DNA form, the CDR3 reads TGCGCCAGCAGCTTCGGCTTCCAAGAGACCCAGTACTTC. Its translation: CASSFGFQETQYF.

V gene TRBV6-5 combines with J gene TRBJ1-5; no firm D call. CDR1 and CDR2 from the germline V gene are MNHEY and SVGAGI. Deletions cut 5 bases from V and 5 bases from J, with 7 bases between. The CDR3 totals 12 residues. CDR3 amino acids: CASSRADQPQHF. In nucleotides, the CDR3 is TGTGCCAGCAGTCGAGCTGATCAGCCCCAGCATTTT.

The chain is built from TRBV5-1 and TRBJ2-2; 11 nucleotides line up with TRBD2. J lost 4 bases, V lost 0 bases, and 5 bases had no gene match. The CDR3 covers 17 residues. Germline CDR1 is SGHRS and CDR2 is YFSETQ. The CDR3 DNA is TGCGCCAGCAGCTTGGGGCCTAGCGGGGGGTCCACCGGGGAGCTGTTTTTT. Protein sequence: CASSLGPSGGSTGELFF.

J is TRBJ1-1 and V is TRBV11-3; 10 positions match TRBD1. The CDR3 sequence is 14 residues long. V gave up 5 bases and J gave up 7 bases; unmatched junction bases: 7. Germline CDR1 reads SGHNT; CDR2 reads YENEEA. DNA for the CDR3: TGTGCCAGCAGCCCGGATGGGGACAGGGGTGAAGCTTTCTTT. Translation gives CASSPDGDRGEAFF.

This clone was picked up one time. CDR3: CASSGTGDNEQFF. The CDR3 nucleotides read TGTGCCAGCAGTGGAACGGGTGACAATGAGCAGTTCTTC. This chain connects TRBV2 to TRBJ2-1; D not certain. This CDR3 has 13 amino acids. V was clipped by 4 bases and J by 5 bases, with 9 bases between them. Germline V gene lookup returns CDR1 SNHLY and CDR2 FYNNEI.

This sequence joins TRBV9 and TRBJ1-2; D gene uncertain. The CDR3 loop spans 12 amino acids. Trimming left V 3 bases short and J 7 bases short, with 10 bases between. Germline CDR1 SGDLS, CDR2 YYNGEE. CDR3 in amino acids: CASSGRGSGYTF. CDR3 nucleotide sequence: TGTGCCAGCAGCGGCCGCGGGAGTGGCTACACCTTC.

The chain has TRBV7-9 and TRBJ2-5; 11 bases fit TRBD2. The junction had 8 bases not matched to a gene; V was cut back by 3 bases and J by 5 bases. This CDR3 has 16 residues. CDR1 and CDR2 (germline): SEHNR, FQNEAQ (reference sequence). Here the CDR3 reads CASSLTSGVIKETQYF. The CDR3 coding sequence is TGTGCCAGCAGCTTGACTAGCGGGGTGATTAAGGAGACCCAGTACTTC.

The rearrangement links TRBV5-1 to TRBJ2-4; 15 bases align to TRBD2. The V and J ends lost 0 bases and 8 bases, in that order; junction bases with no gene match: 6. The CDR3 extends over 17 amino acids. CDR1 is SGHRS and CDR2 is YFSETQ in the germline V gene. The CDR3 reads CASSLVGTSGGLDIQYF. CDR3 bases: TGCGCCAGCAGCTTGGTCGGGACTAGCGGGGGGCTGGACATTCAGTACTTC.

The CDR3, as DNA: TGTGCCAGCAGTGAAGGAGCTCAGGGCATCTATGGCTACACCTTC. It specifies CASSEGAQGIYGYTF. The genes are TRBV2 and TRBJ1-2, with D perhaps matching TRBD1 (5 bases). V was trimmed by 1 base and J by 4 bases, leaving 13 bases between them. The length of the CDR3 is 15 residues. The germline V gene has CDR1 SNHLY and CDR2 FYNNEI.